This record covers a single TCR beta chain. The CDR3 has 15 amino acids. Germline V gene sequence: CDR1 KGHSH, CDR2 LQKENI. V was clipped by 0 bases and J by 3 bases, with 12 bases between them. The source of the sample is a study of blood T cell repertoires in COVID-19. Turning to the study itself: Sources were T cells, B-cell-depleted T cells, or PBMCs; the material itself was cDNA or gDNA.

Produced via immunoSEQ multiplex PCR; TCRdb's table is partial and in-frame only. Among approximately 59,000 clones listed, roughly 84% were seen once. V and J are TRBV18 and TRBJ2-7; D is perhaps TRBD1 (6 bases). Sequencing input: peripheral blood. The clonotype comes from a man between 40 and 49 years old with active COVID-19. CDR3 region: CASSPPSQGNYEQYF. As DNA, the CDR3 is TGTGCCAGCTCACCACCTAGCCAGGGGAACTACGAGCAGTACTTC. Full variable domain (rest looked up from reference TRBV18 and TRBJ2-7): NAGVMQNPRHLVRRRGQEARLRCSPMKGHSHVYWYRQLPEEGLKFMVYLQKENIIDESGMPKERFSAEFPKEGPSILRIQQVVRGDSAAYFCASSPPSQGNYEQYFGPGTRLTVT.